The 26 T cell receptor beta chains reported below all come from one sample, sequenced in a study of OX40 agonist ivuxolimab in advanced cancers. The method was immunoSEQ multiplex PCR; TCRdb's version includes in-frame clones alone and lacks a portion of them. The sample lists 78,000 or so clones; around 90% were seen once. The sequencing here drew on CD4+ or CD8+ T cells sorted from blood, taken in a trial of the OX40 agonist ivuxolimab. These receptor sequences come from an adult with an advanced solid tumor such as melanoma, head and neck, liver or kidney cancer.

The rearrangement joins TRBV4-2 to TRBJ1-2; possibly TRBD1 for D (5 bases). V lost 0 bases to trimming and J lost 4 bases, with 15 bases between them. Germline V gene sequence: CDR1 LGHNA, CDR2 YNFKEQ. The CDR3 has 16 residues. The CDR3 is CASSQDSQGPSYGYTF. CDR3 coding DNA: TGTGCCAGCAGCCAAGATTCGCAGGGACCTAGCTATGGCTACACCTTC.

The chain links TRBV18 to TRBJ2-5, with D uncertain. Trimming stripped 3 bases from V and 5 bases from J, with 7 bases between. There are 12 residues in the CDR3. CDR1 and CDR2 from the germline V gene are KGHSH and LQKENI. The CDR3 coding sequence is TGTGCCAGCTCACCCGAGTTGGAGACCCAGTACTTC. The encoded protein is CASSPELETQYF.

This clone has only a few counts. V is TRBV19 and J is TRBJ1-1; TRBD1 agrees at 7 bases. The ends lost 2 bases at V and 0 bases at J; junction bases unmatched: 9. The CDR3 length is 17 residues. CDR1 is LNHDA and CDR2 is SQIVND in the germline V gene (reference sequence). The chain's CDR3 is CASSITRTGDVNTEAFF. CDR3 DNA: TGTGCCAGTAGTATAACCCGGACAGGCGACGTGAACACTGAAGCTTTCTTT.

The rearrangement joins TRBV9 to TRBJ1-2; the match to TRBD1 covers 7 bases. The CDR3 totals 13 residues. The trim removed 3 bases at V and 3 bases at J, leaving 2 bases unmatched. Germline V gives CDR1 SGDLS, CDR2 YYNGEE. The CDR3 bases are TGTGCCAGCAGCGAAGGACAGGACTATGGCTACACCTTC. Encoded protein: CASSEGQDYGYTF.

This chain joins TRBV7-3 and TRBJ2-1; TRBD2 is a possible D gene (6 bases). This CDR3 spans 12 amino acids. With 5 bases removed from V and 9 bases from J, the gap between germline ends came to 11 bases. Germline loops: CDR1 SGHTA, CDR2 FQGTGA. This chain's CDR3 is CASSAGGTEQFF. CDR3 nucleotide sequence: TGTGCCAGCAGCGCCGGGGGTACTGAGCAGTTCTTC. Supplemented by reference TRBV7-3 and TRBJ2-1, the full variable domain reads GAGVSQTPSNKVTEKGKYVELRCDPISGHTALYWYRQSLGQGPEFLIYFQGTGAADDSGLPNDRFFAVRPEGSVSTLKIQRTERGDSAVYLCASSAGGTEQFFGPGTRLTVL.

This chain connects TRBV9 to TRBJ1-4, with D possibly TRBD1 on 5 matching bases. Germline V CDR1 and CDR2: SGDLS, YYNGEE. V lost 0 bases to trimming and J lost 7 bases, with 10 bases between them. The CDR3 loop spans 14 amino acids. The CDR3 here is CASSVVGGSEKLFF. CDR3 bases: TGTGCCAGCAGCGTAGTCGGGGGGTCTGAAAAACTGTTTTTT.

This clone appeared a few times. The CDR3 loop reads CASRTGGVQPQHF. The CDR3 DNA sequence: TGTGCCAGCAGGACAGGGGGCGTTCAGCCCCAGCATTTT. The chain has TRBV2 and TRBJ1-5; TRBD1 agrees at 10 bases. CDR1 is SNHLY, CDR2 FYNNEI, per germline. The CDR3 contains 13 residues. With V trimmed by 6 bases and J by 6 bases, 2 bases remained unmatched. Full variable domain (outside the CDR3, taken from reference TRBV2 and TRBJ1-5): EPEVTQTPSHQVTQMGQEVILRCVPISNHLYFYWYRQILGQKVEFLVSFYNNEISEKSEIFDDQFSVERPDGSNFTLKIRSTKLEDSAMYFCASRTGGVQPQHFGDGTRLSIL.

The table lists this clone with a count of one. V is TRBV6-6 and J is TRBJ2-2; 10 positions match TRBD2. Germline CDR1 reads MNHNY; CDR2 reads SVGAGI (reference sequence). The CDR3 extends over 15 amino acids. V was pared by 6 bases and J by 4 bases, with 5 bases of the junction left unmatched. In DNA, the CDR3 is TGTGCCAGCAGAGATCTAGCGGGGGCCACCGGGGAGCTGTTTTTT. This sequence encodes CASRDLAGATGELFF.

The rearrangement links TRBV7-9 to TRBJ1-5; TRBD1 matches 9 bases. Germline CDR1 SEHNR, CDR2 FQNEAQ (reference sequence). Trimming cost V 8 bases and J 7 bases; bases outside gene matches: 9. This CDR3 is built from 14 residues. The CDR3 sequence is CASSGQGTLQPQHF. The CDR3 bases are TGTGCCAGCTCGGGACAGGGTACCCTACAGCCCCAGCATTTT.

This clone was counted only a few times. In nucleotides, the CDR3 is TGTGCCAGCAGCTTTGGGGTGGAACAGTGGCAGTACTTC. This gives the protein CASSFGVEQWQYF. The chain is built from TRBV11-2 and TRBJ2-7; no clear D. This CDR3 comprises 13 residues. Trimming removed 3 bases at V and 9 bases at J, with 15 bases between. Per germline, CDR1 SGHAT and CDR2 FQNNGV. Looking up the rest from reference TRBV11-2 and TRBJ2-7 gives the full variable domain: EAGVAQSPRYKIIEKRQSVAFWCNPISGHATLYWYQQILGQGPKLLIQFQNNGVVDDSQLPKDRFSAERLKGVDSTLKIQPAKLEDSAVYLCASSFGVEQWQYFGPGTRLTVT.

This rearrangement joins TRBV7-6 to TRBJ2-3; TRBD2 agrees at 7 bases. Unmatched junction bases numbered 2, after V lost 3 bases and J lost 5 bases. The CDR3 consists of 13 residues. The germline CDR1 and CDR2 sequences are SGHVS and FNYEAQ. In nucleotides, the CDR3 is TGTGCCAGCAGCTTCGGGGGGAAAGATACGCAGTATTTT. This gives the protein CASSFGGKDTQYF.

The rearrangement joins TRBV5-6 to TRBJ2-3; 8 nucleotides agree with TRBD2. CDR1 and CDR2 (germline): SGHDT, YYEEEE. J lost 2 bases, V lost 2 bases, and 4 bases had no gene match. CDR3 size: 15 residues. The CDR3 region is CASSLAGAYTDTQYF. DNA of the CDR3: TGTGCCAGCAGCTTAGCGGGGGCCTACACAGATACGCAGTATTTT. Looking up the rest from reference TRBV5-6 and TRBJ2-3 gives the full variable domain: DAGVTQSPTHLIKTRGQQVTLRCSPKSGHDTVSWYQQALGQGPQFIFQYYEEEERQRGNFPDRFSGHQFPNYSSELNVNALLLGDSALYLCASSLAGAYTDTQYFGPGTRLTVL.

The chain combines TRBV9 with TRBJ2-7; D gene ambiguous. The V gene's germline CDR1 is SGDLS and CDR2 YYNGEE. Trimming took off 3 bases at V and 6 bases at J, with 10 bases between the two ends. The CDR3 loop spans 12 amino acids. CDR3 sequence reads: CASSAAVGEQYF. CDR3 in DNA: TGTGCCAGCAGCGCCGCGGTGGGCGAGCAGTACTTC.

This chain links TRBV27 with TRBJ2-2; 13 positions match TRBD2. The CDR3 contains 16 residues. J gave up 3 bases and V 4 bases, and 2 bases lay outside the gene matches. CDR1 and CDR2 (germline): MNHEY, SMNVEV (reference sequence). CDR3 loop: CASSSGLAGYTGELFF. The CDR3 DNA reads as TGTGCCAGCAGTTCGGGACTAGCGGGGTACACCGGGGAGCTGTTTTTT.

The rearrangement joins TRBV9 to TRBJ2-7, with 9 positions matching TRBD1. The CDR3 sequence is 16 residues long. V lost 4 bases and J lost 5; bases outside the gene matches: 13. The germline gives CDR1 SGDLS, CDR2 YYNGEE. The CDR3 reads CASSPASGDRAHEQYF. CDR3 sequence (DNA): TGTGCCAGCAGCCCTGCTTCTGGGGACAGGGCCCACGAGCAGTACTTC.

The chain combines TRBV6-1 with TRBJ1-2; no clear D gene. Germline V gene data show CDR1 as MNHNS and CDR2 as SASEGT. The CDR3 length is 18 residues. V dropped 1 base and J dropped 5 bases, with 23 bases sitting between them. The CDR3 spells CASSEVQRAARPDYGYTF. CDR3 bases: TGTGCCAGCAGTGAAGTTCAGCGGGCAGCCAGACCTGATTATGGCTACACCTTC.

V usage is TRBV5-5 and J usage is TRBJ1-2, with D tentatively TRBD1 (5 bases). The length of the CDR3 is 15 residues. Per germline, CDR1 SGHKS and CDR2 YYEKEE (reference sequence). V was shortened by 3 bases and J by 4 bases, with 16 bases between the two germline ends. This CDR3 reads CASSWGWEGTYGYTF. DNA of the CDR3: TGTGCCAGCAGCTGGGGGTGGGAGGGGACCTATGGCTACACCTTC.

The chain recombines TRBV5-4 with TRBJ2-7; 8 bases fit TRBD1. The germline CDR1 and CDR2 sequences are SGHNT and YYREEE (reference sequence). This CDR3 is 14 amino acids long. V lost 4 bases and J lost 3; bases outside the gene matches: 6. CDR3 amino acids: CASSRQGNYYEQYF. The CDR3, as DNA: TGTGCCAGCAGCCGACAGGGGAATTACTACGAGCAGTACTTC.

CDR3 sequence: CASSYSMGGETQYF. In DNA, the CDR3 is TGTGCCAGCAGTTACTCGATGGGAGGAGAGACCCAGTACTTC. The V gene is TRBV6-6, the J gene TRBJ2-5, with a tentative D call TRBD2 (6 bases). V was clipped by 0 bases and J by 4 bases, with 9 bases between them. This CDR3 is built from 14 residues. Germline V gene lookup returns CDR1 MNHNY and CDR2 SVGAGI (reference sequence).

Written as DNA, the CDR3 is TGTGCCAGCAGCGTAGAACGAGGCTCGGGGGGCGCAAACACCGGGGAGCTGTTTTTT. Translating it yields CASSVERGSGGANTGELFF. This sequence joins TRBV9 and TRBJ2-2; possibly TRBD2 for D (7 bases). CDR1 SGDLS and CDR2 YYNGEE come from the germline V gene. Trimming shortened V by 0 bases and J by 2 bases, and 20 bases separated the two germline ends. This CDR3 spans 19 amino acids.

V is TRBV5-1 and J is TRBJ1-2; no definite D call. This CDR3 is 16 amino acids long. Germline CDR1 SGHRS, CDR2 YFSETQ. Trimming left V 0 bases short and J 0 bases short, with 12 bases between. The CDR3 region is CASSLEYGQANYGYTF. CDR3 nucleotides: TGCGCCAGCAGCTTGGAATACGGGCAGGCTAACTATGGCTACACCTTC. Full variable domain (rest looked up from reference TRBV5-1 and TRBJ1-2): KAGVTQTPRYLIKTRGQQVTLSCSPISGHRSVSWYQQTPGQGLQFLFEYFSETQRNKGNFPGRFSGRQFSNSRSEMNVSTLELGDSALYLCASSLEYGQANYGYTFGSGTRLTVV.

The count of this clone is one. The V gene is TRBV7-2, the J gene TRBJ1-1; D gene ambiguous. V dropped 2 bases and J dropped 7 bases, with 11 bases sitting between them. Germline assignment: CDR1 SGHTA and CDR2 FQGNSA. The CDR3 loop spans 13 amino acids. CDR3 residues: CASSLPWTVEAFF. The CDR3 DNA follows: TGTGCCAGCAGCTTACCCTGGACGGTTGAAGCTTTCTTT.

This chain uses TRBV19 with TRBJ2-7; weak D call: TRBD2 (6 bases). V dropped 5 bases and J dropped 0 bases, with 8 bases sitting between them. Germline loops: CDR1 LNHDA, CDR2 SQIVND (reference sequence). This CDR3 has 13 amino acids. The CDR3 bases are TGTGCCAGTAGTCCGGGACTCTCCTACGAGCAGTACTTC. Its translation is CASSPGLSYEQYF.

The J gene is TRBJ1-6, the V gene TRBV4-2; D not resolved. The CDR3 sequence is 13 residues long. Deletions cut 1 base from V and 10 bases from J, with 8 bases between. Germline CDR1 LGHNA, CDR2 YNFKEQ. The DNA of the CDR3 is TGTGCCAGCAGCCAAGGTCCGGAATCACCCCTCCACTTT. This encodes CASSQGPESPLHF.

The chain couples TRBV6-6 to TRBJ1-6; D may be TRBD1 (5 bases). The CDR3 is made up of 16 amino acids. Germline CDR1 and CDR2: MNHNY and SVGAGI (reference sequence). V lost 2 bases to trimming and J lost 7 bases, with 15 bases between them. CDR3 sequence: CASSYRPGDPNSPLHF. The CDR3 DNA reads TGTGCCAGCAGTTACCGACCGGGGGATCCAAATTCACCCCTCCACTTT.

The chain joins TRBV7-6 to TRBJ2-1; 7 bases line up with TRBD2. CDR1 SGHVS and CDR2 FNYEAQ come from the germline V gene. The CDR3 length is 15 residues. V trimming: 1 base; J trimming: 6 bases; junction bases outside the gene matches: 6. DNA of the CDR3: TGTGCCAGCAGCTTAGTTGTCGGGGGGTTCAATGAGCAGTTCTTC. Amino acids: CASSLVVGGFNEQFF.